Shown below are 10 T cell receptor beta chains from a single sample sequenced in a study of T cells and Merkel cell carcinoma outcomes. Profiling relied on immunoSEQ multiplex PCR, and the TCRdb table lists in-frame clones only, not all of them. The sample contains fewer than 2,000 clones, roughly nine tenths of which appear only once. The sequencing sample was made of tumor tissue from Merkel cell carcinoma. The receptors were gathered from a human donor with Merkel cell carcinoma.

The chain is built from TRBV7-9 and TRBJ2-1, with 12 bases aligning to TRBD1. Losses at the gene ends were 4 bases for V and 7 bases for J; bases not matched to a gene: 8. There are 16 residues in the CDR3. CDR1 is SEHNR and CDR2 is FQNEAQ in the germline V gene (reference sequence). The CDR3 is CASSSSRDRGHNEQFF. DNA for the CDR3: TGTGCCAGCAGCTCCAGCCGGGACAGGGGGCATAATGAGCAGTTCTTC.

This clone was counted a few times. The V and J genes are TRBV7-9 and TRBJ2-1; 7 nucleotides align to TRBD2. V lost 0 bases, J lost 4 bases, and 6 bases stayed unmatched. The CDR3 spans 16 residues. Germline CDR1 and CDR2: SEHNR and FQNEAQ (reference sequence). The CDR3 bases are TGTGCCAGCAGCTTAGCGGGACTAACAGGTTACAATGAGCAGTTCTTC. Residues: CASSLAGLTGYNEQFF.

For this clone: Mismatch with germline at one junction end may stem from a read error. V and J are TRBV5-1 and TRBJ2-5; tentative D call: TRBD2 (7 bases). In germline, CDR1 is SGHRS, CDR2 YFSETQ. The CDR3 extends over 15 amino acids. The CDR3 is CASSLDGGTQEIQYF. DNA of the CDR3: TGCGCCAGCAGCTTGGACGGGGGGACACAAGAGATCCAGTACTTC.

As for this clone: Germline and junction disagree at one end, which may indicate a read error. The chain employs TRBV5-4 and TRBJ2-7; the D is unclear. The CDR3 contains 14 residues. CDR1 and CDR2 (germline): SGHNT, YYREEE (reference sequence). CDR3 loop: CVSSLATADYEQYF. CDR3 nucleotides: TGTGTCAGCAGCTTGGCTACAGCCGACTACGAGCAGTACTTC.

The chain links TRBV25-1 to TRBJ2-3, with D unclear. Per germline, CDR1 MGHDK and CDR2 SYGVNS. V lost 7 bases to trimming and J lost 0 bases, with 17 bases between them. The CDR3 loop spans 16 amino acids. This chain's CDR3 is CASNGPLGTSTDTQYF. In nucleotides, the CDR3 is TGTGCCAGCAATGGACCACTGGGAACTAGCACAGATACGCAGTATTTT.

The rearrangement joins TRBV6-5 to TRBJ1-1, with TRBD1 as a possible D gene (6 bases). The CDR3 consists of 16 residues. Germline V gene data show CDR1 as MNHEY and CDR2 as SVGAGI. Trimming stripped 0 bases from V and 0 bases from J, with 11 bases between. CDR3 DNA: TGTGCCAGCAGTTACTCACCACAGGGAGTGAACACTGAAGCTTTCTTT. This translates into CASSYSPQGVNTEAFF.

The chain is built from TRBV27 and TRBJ2-2, with D unclear. The CDR3 extends over 16 amino acids. V dropped 0 bases and J dropped 5 bases, with 13 bases sitting between them. The germline V gene has CDR1 MNHEY and CDR2 SMNVEV (reference sequence). The CDR3 loop reads CASSLSWVVRTGELFF. DNA for the CDR3: TGTGCCAGCAGTTTATCATGGGTTGTAAGGACCGGGGAGCTGTTTTTT.

The count of this clone is one. The V and J genes are TRBV25-1 and TRBJ2-6; D perhaps matches TRBD2 (6 bases). The germline V and J ends were trimmed by 6 bases and 2 bases, with 11 bases remaining between them. The CDR3 is 15 residues long. Germline V gene lookup returns CDR1 MGHDK and CDR2 SYGVNS. The CDR3 nucleotides are TGTGCCAGCAGGGGGGGAGGCGCTGGGGCCAACGTCCTGACTTTC. Protein product: CASRGGGAGANVLTF.

The CDR3 loop reads CASSRMRQDENQPQHF. CDR3 bases: TGTGCCAGCAGCCGAATGCGGCAGGATGAAAATCAGCCCCAGCATTTT. This chain connects TRBV14 to TRBJ1-5; D remains unclear. The CDR3 covers 16 residues. In germline, CDR1 is SGHDN, CDR2 FVKESK. Trimming shortened V by 4 bases and J by 4 bases, and 17 bases separated the two germline ends.

The chain is built from TRBV6-5 and TRBJ2-3; D is unresolved. The V end was cut by 4 bases, the J end by 1 base, with 6 bases between. CDR3 size: 13 residues. CDR1 and CDR2 from the germline V gene are MNHEY and SVGAGI. As DNA, the CDR3 is TGTGCCAGCAGTTCCACAGGCACAGATACGCAGTATTTT. Translated, it gives CASSSTGTDTQYF.